This TCR beta chain was documented in a study of spatial heterogeneity in lung cancer. Findings and limits, study-wide: At resection, ubiquitous expanded tumor TCRs appeared in blood more than at follow-up.

Of note for this clonotype: Antigen specificity is unknown.

Time point given: sample taken at primary tumor resection. No cells were sorted before sequencing. The whole RNA sequenced was extracted from tumor, nontumor lung or frozen PBMC. Via MiXCR, TCRdb re-called the 5' RACE reads, giving one row per CDR3 protein. The repertoire consists of 75,000 or so distinct CDR3 sequences, with approximately 8.1% occurring once and the leading ten covering about 6.8%. The germline CDR1 and CDR2 sequences are SGHKS and YYEKEE (reference sequence). The ends lost 3 bases at V and 11 bases at J; junction bases unmatched: 3. The CDR3 totals 11 residues. The specimen comprised PBMCs, sampled at surgery. The chain joins TRBV5-5 to TRBJ2-7; 9 bases line up with TRBD1. The TCR originated in a male donor with early-stage non-small cell lung cancer. CDR3 in amino acids: CASSWGQGKYF. As DNA, the CDR3 is TGTGCCAGCAGCTGGGGACAGGGAAAGTACTTC.